This T cell receptor beta chain emerged from a study of metastatic and nonmetastatic thyroid tumors. With MiXCR, TCRdb called clones anew from the PCR reads. This sample has about 13,000 clones, with 23% found just once. No patient received treatment before thyroid surgery. Comment on this clone: Its specificity is not known. At one boundary the junction diverges from the germline segment, which might be a read error.

This CDR3 contains 13 residues. Germline CDR1 DFQATT, CDR2 SNEGSKA (reference sequence). Study-wide points: The study reportedly found significantly higher TCR beta diversity in malignant thyroid tumors than benign nodules, in blood and tumor.

This TCR was recovered from a female donor with papillary thyroid cancer or a benign thyroid nodule (not recorded which). Some clones in this sample may be carry-over from other donors' samples. V and J are TRBV20-1 and TRBJ2-7; D remains ambiguous. What was sequenced was blood. CDR3 coding DNA: TGCAGTGCTAGCGGCGACCCTTCCTACGATCAGTACTTC. Encoded protein: CSASGDPSYDQYF.